This passage covers 22 T cell receptor beta chains from one sample sequenced in a study of cytomegalovirus exposure and HLA in healthy donors. PCR involved 60 Vbeta and 13 Jbeta primers. Produced via immunoSEQ multiplex PCR; TCRdb's table is partial and in-frame only. The sample lists about 170,000 clones; under 75% were seen once. The sample comprised PBMCs. The receptors were gathered from a man aged 35 to 55 in good health and CMV-seropositive.

The CDR3 loop is CATSSFPQGRNTEAFF. The CDR3 DNA reads as TGTGCCACCAGCAGTTTTCCTCAGGGGCGGAACACTGAAGCTTTCTTT. The chain is built from TRBV15 and TRBJ1-1, with D perhaps matching TRBD1 (6 bases). V gave up 3 bases and J gave up 1 base, with 15 bases separating them. Germline V gene data show CDR1 as LNHNV and CDR2 as YYDKDF (reference sequence). There are 16 residues in the CDR3.

The V gene is TRBV5-1, the J gene TRBJ2-5; tentatively, D is TRBD2 (6 bases). Germline assignment: CDR1 SGHRS and CDR2 YFSETQ. V lost 1 base and J 4 bases, leaving 11 bases between the germline ends. The CDR3 covers 14 residues. CDR3 in amino acids: CASSLSGQGETQYF. As DNA, the CDR3 is TGCGCCAGCAGCTTGAGCGGGCAAGGAGAGACCCAGTACTTC. The full variable domain, in which reference TRBV5-1 and TRBJ2-5 provide the parts outside the CDR3, is KAGVTQTPRYLIKTRGQQVTLSCSPISGHRSVSWYQQTPGQGLQFLFEYFSETQRNKGNFPGRFSGRQFSNSRSEMNVSTLELGDSALYLCASSLSGQGETQYFGPGTRLLVL.

J is TRBJ1-4 and V is TRBV2, with a possible D match to TRBD1 (5 bases). The CDR3 is 16 residues long. The germline CDR1 and CDR2 sequences are SNHLY and FYNNEI. The V gene lost 3 bases and the J gene lost 3 bases, with 14 bases spanning the gap. CDR3 region: CASSDPRQNPNEKLFF. CDR3 DNA sequence: TGTGCCAGCAGTGATCCCCGACAGAACCCTAATGAAAAACTGTTTTTT.

The chain combines TRBV4-1 with TRBJ2-7; D gene uncertain. The V end lost 6 bases, the J end lost 4 bases, and 16 bases lay between the germline ends. CDR3 length: 14 residues. Germline assignment: CDR1 MGHRA and CDR2 YSYEKL. The CDR3 loop is CASRLTPWLYEQYF. The CDR3 DNA reads TGCGCCAGCAGGCTCACGCCCTGGCTTTACGAGCAGTACTTC.

The rearrangement joins TRBV4-1 to TRBJ2-7, with 9 bases matching TRBD1. Per the germline V gene, CDR1 is MGHRA and CDR2 is YSYEKL. CDR3 length: 14 residues. Trimming cost V 8 bases and J 5 bases; bases outside gene matches: 10. This CDR3 reads CASQGGQGVNEQYF. In nucleotides, the CDR3 is TGCGCCAGCCAAGGGGGACAGGGAGTAAACGAGCAGTACTTC.

The rearrangement links TRBV4-2 to TRBJ1-6; 9 bases map to TRBD1. V gave up 0 bases and J gave up 7 bases; unmatched junction bases: 1. Germline CDR1 and CDR2: LGHNA and YNFKEQ. This CDR3 is 15 amino acids long. The CDR3 DNA follows: TGTGCCAGCAGCCAAGAGGGACAGGGCAATTCACCCCTCCACTTT. Its protein is CASSQEGQGNSPLHF.

The V call is TRBV7-6, the J call TRBJ2-5; the D gene is possibly TRBD1 (6 bases). The CDR3 sequence is 13 residues long. Per the germline V gene, CDR1 is SGHVS and CDR2 is FNYEAQ. The V end lost 5 bases, the J end lost 5 bases, and 12 bases lay between the germline ends. The CDR3 DNA reads as TGTGCCAGCAGCCCCGGGACATGGGAGACCCAGTACTTC. This translates into CASSPGTWETQYF.

The chain joins TRBV7-9 to TRBJ1-2; D possibly corresponds to TRBD1 (6 bases). The V and J ends lost 7 bases and 5 bases respectively, with 14 bases between them. The germline gives CDR1 SEHNR, CDR2 FQNEAQ (reference sequence). The CDR3 runs to 13 residues. The CDR3 loop reads CASNLDRRYGYTF. CDR3 nucleotide sequence: TGTGCCAGCAACCTGGACAGACGTTATGGCTACACCTTC.

This chain uses TRBV7-3 with TRBJ1-1; 9 nucleotides line up with TRBD1. This CDR3 contains 15 residues. Germline values: CDR1 SGHTA, CDR2 FQGTGA. V was clipped by 5 bases and J by 2 bases; unmatched bases: 6. The chain's CDR3 is CASSPGGQGNTEAFF. For the CDR3, the DNA is TGTGCCAGCAGCCCAGGGGGACAGGGAAACACTGAAGCTTTCTTT.

The chain couples TRBV19 to TRBJ2-1; tentatively, D is TRBD2 (5 bases). CDR3 length: 15 amino acids. V was clipped by 5 bases and J by 2 bases, with 13 bases between them. Germline-derived CDR1 and CDR2 are LNHDA and SQIVND (reference sequence). The DNA for the CDR3 is TGTGCCAGTAGTTTGGGGAGTGTGGCCTACAATGAGCAGTTCTTC. Its protein product is CASSLGSVAYNEQFF.

This clone has only a few counts. The chain combines TRBV15 with TRBJ2-5; TRBD1 might be the D (6 bases). This CDR3 is 15 amino acids long. The V end was cut by 0 bases, the J end by 6 bases, with 14 bases between. Germline CDR1 reads LNHNV; CDR2 reads YYDKDF (reference sequence). The CDR3 sequence: CATSRDLRTAKTQYF. Written as DNA, the CDR3 is TGTGCCACCAGCAGAGATTTGCGGACAGCGAAGACCCAGTACTTC.

The chain couples TRBV5-4 to TRBJ2-1; 7 bases align to TRBD1. The CDR3 runs 15 residues. Germline V lookup: CDR1 SGHNT, CDR2 YYREEE (reference sequence). The V and J ends lost 3 bases and 4 bases, in that order; junction bases with no gene match: 7. The CDR3 here is CASSSRTGQYNEQFF. CDR3 nucleotides: TGTGCCAGCAGCTCTCGAACGGGACAGTACAATGAGCAGTTCTTC.

The rearrangement joins TRBV5-6 to TRBJ1-5; D is unresolved. CDR1 SGHDT and CDR2 YYEEEE come from the germline V gene. The CDR3 is made up of 13 amino acids. Trimming took off 2 bases at V and 7 bases at J, with 10 bases between the two ends. CDR3: CASSLTVGQPQHF. DNA for the CDR3: TGTGCCAGCAGCTTAACAGTGGGCCAGCCCCAGCATTTT.

V and J are TRBV4-1 and TRBJ2-7, with 7 bases fitting TRBD2. The germline V gene encodes CDR1 MGHRA and CDR2 YSYEKL. V gave up 0 bases and J gave up 5 bases; unmatched junction bases: 4. This CDR3 is 14 amino acids long. CDR3 loop: CASSQEGRGDEQYF. As DNA, the CDR3 is TGCGCCAGCAGCCAAGAAGGGAGGGGCGACGAGCAGTACTTC.

The chain joins TRBV27 to TRBJ2-7; weak D call: TRBD2 (5 bases). This CDR3 contains 12 residues. V shed 4 bases and J shed 4 bases, with 8 bases lying between them. Germline CDR1 is MNHEY and CDR2 is SMNVEV (reference sequence). CDR3 amino acids: CASSSGSYEQYF. The CDR3 nucleotides are TGTGCCAGCAGTTCGGGAAGTTACGAGCAGTACTTC.

The rearrangement uses TRBV7-2 and TRBJ2-5; unclear D gene. Deletions cut 6 bases from V and 0 bases from J, with 5 bases between. Germline V gene lookup returns CDR1 SGHTA and CDR2 FQGNSA. This CDR3 spans 12 amino acids. In nucleotides, the CDR3 is TGTGCCAGCAGACATAACCAAGAGACCCAGTACTTC. Translation gives CASRHNQETQYF. Based on the CDR3 plus reference TRBV7-2 and TRBJ2-5, the full variable domain is GAGVSQSPSNKVTEKGKDVELRCDPISGHTALYWYRQSLGQGLEFLIYFQGNSAPDKSGLPSDRFSAERTGGSVSTLTIQRTQQEDSAVYLCASRHNQETQYFGPGTRLLVL.

V and J are TRBV7-3 and TRBJ2-5; D may be TRBD1 (6 bases). Trimming took 0 bases from V and 3 from J, leaving 11 bases between them. CDR1 SGHTA and CDR2 FQGTGA come from the germline V gene. CDR3 length equals 15 residues. This chain's CDR3 is CASSLTQTGKETQYF. The CDR3 coding sequence is TGTGCCAGCAGCTTAACTCAGACAGGCAAAGAGACCCAGTACTTC. Supplemented by reference TRBV7-3 and TRBJ2-5, the full variable domain reads GAGVSQTPSNKVTEKGKYVELRCDPISGHTALYWYRQSLGQGPEFLIYFQGTGAADDSGLPNDRFFAVRPEGSVSTLKIQRTERGDSAVYLCASSLTQTGKETQYFGPGTRLLVL.

This clone was detected only once. The J gene is TRBJ2-2, the V gene TRBV7-9; a weak D match, TRBD1 (5 bases). Germline-derived CDR1 and CDR2 are SEHNR and FQNEAQ (reference sequence). The ends were cut back, 2 bases at V and 4 bases at J, with 11 bases in the middle. This CDR3 spans 15 amino acids. The CDR3 coding sequence is TGTGCCAGCAGCTTATACGCCCAGGGCACCGGGGAGCTGTTTTTT. It yields the protein CASSLYAQGTGELFF.

CDR3 in amino acids: CASSLGPINSPLHF. DNA of the CDR3: TGTGCCAGCAGCTTGGGGCCGATAAATTCACCCCTCCACTTT. This chain joins TRBV5-8 and TRBJ1-6; no reliable D call. V dropped 0 bases and J dropped 7 bases, with 8 bases sitting between them. Germline CDR1 is SGHTS and CDR2 is YDEGEE. This CDR3 comprises 14 residues.

V is TRBV19 and J is TRBJ2-3; unclear D gene. The CDR3 totals 15 residues. V lost 5 bases to trimming and J lost 2 bases, with 14 bases between them. Germline V lookup: CDR1 LNHDA, CDR2 SQIVND (reference sequence). This chain's CDR3 is CASSLSLLLTDTQYF. The CDR3, as DNA: TGTGCCAGTAGTCTATCCCTCCTCCTCACAGATACGCAGTATTTT.

The CDR3 protein is CASSPPLRAGGNEKLFF. The CDR3 region has the DNA TGTGCCAGCAGCCCCCCCCTCAGGGCAGGGGGAAATGAAAAACTGTTTTTT. The chain carries TRBV7-8 and TRBJ1-4, with 7 positions matching TRBD1. V dropped 5 bases and J dropped 5; count of bases not matched to a gene: 14. The CDR3 is 17 amino acids. Germline V gene sequence: CDR1 SGHVS, CDR2 FQNEAQ.

The chain recombines TRBV6-6 with TRBJ2-3, with D unresolved. The CDR3 sequence is 15 residues long. CDR1 and CDR2 from the germline V gene are MNHNY and SVGAGI (reference sequence). The V and J ends lost 4 bases and 0 bases respectively, with 11 bases between them. The CDR3 DNA reads TGTGCCAGCAGTTTTGGTACACCTAGCACAGATACGCAGTATTTT. This codes for CASSFGTPSTDTQYF.